This T cell receptor (beta chain) was sequenced in a study of shared clonotypes between healthy human individuals. Across the study: With ages of 18 to 49, the donors were two women and a few men. The study, taken as a whole, reports: Among donors, clonotype sharing was expected to be affected by sequencing depth.

The CDR3 has 16 amino acids. The junction had 7 bases not matched to a gene; V was cut back by 5 bases and J by 2 bases. The V gene's germline CDR1 is MGHRA and CDR2 YSYEKL. About this clone: Its antigen is currently unknown.

Naive-designated CD8 cells lacked CD45RO, were positively enriched for CCR7, and omitted terminally differentiated effector memory CD45RA+ cells. Healthy HIV-negative adults without recent acute infections or vaccinations served as donors. Splitting of each subset's genomic DNA was done evenly across several immunoSEQ plates. Clones were sequenced by immunoSEQ multiplex PCR, and TCRdb holds only the in-frame ones, with some missing. Here the sample spans around 550,000 clones, around 95% being singletons. Material for sequencing was naive CD8+ T cells sorted from blood. The gene calls are TRBV4-1 and TRBJ2-2, with 8 nucleotides matching TRBD1. The TCR comes from a woman aged 30 to 39 in good health. The CDR3 coding sequence is TGCGCCAGCAGCTTCCGGACAGGGTCAAACACCGGGGAGCTGTTTTTT. It is translated as CASSFRTGSNTGELFF.